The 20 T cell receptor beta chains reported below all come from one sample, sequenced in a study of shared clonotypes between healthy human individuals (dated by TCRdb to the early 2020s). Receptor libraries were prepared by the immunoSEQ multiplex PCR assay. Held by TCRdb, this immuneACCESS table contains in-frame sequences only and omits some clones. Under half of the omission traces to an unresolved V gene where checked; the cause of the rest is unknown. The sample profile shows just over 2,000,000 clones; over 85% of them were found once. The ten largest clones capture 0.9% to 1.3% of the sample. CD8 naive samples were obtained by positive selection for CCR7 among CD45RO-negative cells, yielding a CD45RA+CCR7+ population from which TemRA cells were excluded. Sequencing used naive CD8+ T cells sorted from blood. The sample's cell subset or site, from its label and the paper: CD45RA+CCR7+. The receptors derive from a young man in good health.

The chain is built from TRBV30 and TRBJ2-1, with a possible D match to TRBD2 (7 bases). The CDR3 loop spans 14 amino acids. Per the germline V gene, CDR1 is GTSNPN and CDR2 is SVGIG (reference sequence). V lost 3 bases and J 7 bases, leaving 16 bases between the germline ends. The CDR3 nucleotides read TGTGCCTGGAGCACACCCGGGGGGCGAAATGAGCAGTTCTTC. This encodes CAWSTPGGRNEQFF.

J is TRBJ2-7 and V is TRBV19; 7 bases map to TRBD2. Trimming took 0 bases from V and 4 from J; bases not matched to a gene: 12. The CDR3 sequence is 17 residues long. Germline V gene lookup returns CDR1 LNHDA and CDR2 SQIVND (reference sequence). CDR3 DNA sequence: TGTGCCAGTAGTATAGATCTGGAGACTAGCAGAACATACGAGCAGTACTTC. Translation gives CASSIDLETSRTYEQYF. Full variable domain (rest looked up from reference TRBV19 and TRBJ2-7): DGGITQSPKYLFRKEGQNVTLSCEQNLNHDAMYWYRQDPGQGLRLIYYSQIVNDFQKGDIAEGYSVSREKKESFPLTVTSAQKNPTAFYLCASSIDLETSRTYEQYFGPGTRLTVT.

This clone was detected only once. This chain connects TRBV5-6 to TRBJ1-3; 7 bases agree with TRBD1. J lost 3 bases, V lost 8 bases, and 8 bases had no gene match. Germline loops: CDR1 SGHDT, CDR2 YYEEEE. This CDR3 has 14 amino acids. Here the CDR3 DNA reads TGTGCCAGTAAACCAGACAGGGATGGAAACACCATATATTTT. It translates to CASKPDRDGNTIYF.

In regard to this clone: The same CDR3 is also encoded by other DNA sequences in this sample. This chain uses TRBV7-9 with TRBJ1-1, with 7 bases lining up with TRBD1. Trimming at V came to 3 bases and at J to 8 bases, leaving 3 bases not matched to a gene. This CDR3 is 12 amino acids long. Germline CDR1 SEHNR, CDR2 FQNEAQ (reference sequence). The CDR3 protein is CASSFGQAEAFF. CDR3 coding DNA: TGTGCCAGCAGCTTTGGACAGGCCGAAGCTTTCTTT.

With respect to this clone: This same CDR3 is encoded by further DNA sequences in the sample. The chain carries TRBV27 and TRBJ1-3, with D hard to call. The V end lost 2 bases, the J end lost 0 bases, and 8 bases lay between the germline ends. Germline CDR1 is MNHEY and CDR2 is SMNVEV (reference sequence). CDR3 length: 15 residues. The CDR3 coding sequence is TGTGCCAGCAGTTTAGACCCTTCCTCTGGAAACACCATATATTTT. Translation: CASSLDPSSGNTIYF.

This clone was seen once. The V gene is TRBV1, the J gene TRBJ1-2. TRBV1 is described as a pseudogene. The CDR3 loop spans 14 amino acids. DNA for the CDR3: TGCACCAGCAGCCAAGTCGGGGGGGACTATGGCTACACCTTC. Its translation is CTSSQVGGDYGYTF.

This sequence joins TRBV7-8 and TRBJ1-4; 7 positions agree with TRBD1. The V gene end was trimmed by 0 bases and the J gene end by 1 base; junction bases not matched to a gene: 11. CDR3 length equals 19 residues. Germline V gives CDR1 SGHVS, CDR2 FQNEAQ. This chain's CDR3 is CASSLALIGGGLTNEKLFF. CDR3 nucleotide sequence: TGTGCCAGCAGCTTAGCGCTGATAGGGGGCGGGTTAACTAATGAAAAACTGTTTTTT.

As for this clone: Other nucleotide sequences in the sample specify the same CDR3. The CDR3 region is CASSQGSGARTEAFF. In DNA, the CDR3 is TGCGCCAGCAGCCAAGGGTCGGGGGCTAGGACTGAAGCTTTCTTT. The genes are TRBV4-1 and TRBJ1-1; D may be TRBD1 (6 bases). CDR3 length: 15 residues. V was clipped by 1 base and J by 5 bases, with 14 bases between them. The germline CDR1 and CDR2 sequences are MGHRA and YSYEKL.

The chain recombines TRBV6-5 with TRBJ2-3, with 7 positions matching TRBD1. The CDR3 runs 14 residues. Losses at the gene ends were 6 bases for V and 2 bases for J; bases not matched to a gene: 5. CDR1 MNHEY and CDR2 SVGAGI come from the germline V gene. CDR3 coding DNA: TGTGCCAGCAGACTGACAGGGATCACAGATACGCAGTATTTT. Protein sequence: CASRLTGITDTQYF.

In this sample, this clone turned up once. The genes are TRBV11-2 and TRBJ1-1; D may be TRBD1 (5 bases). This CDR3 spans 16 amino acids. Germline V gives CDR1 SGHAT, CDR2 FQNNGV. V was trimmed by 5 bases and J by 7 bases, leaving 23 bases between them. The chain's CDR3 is CASSAGQGWDFGEAFF. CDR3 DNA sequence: TGTGCCAGCAGCGCGGGGCAGGGTTGGGATTTCGGTGAAGCTTTCTTT.

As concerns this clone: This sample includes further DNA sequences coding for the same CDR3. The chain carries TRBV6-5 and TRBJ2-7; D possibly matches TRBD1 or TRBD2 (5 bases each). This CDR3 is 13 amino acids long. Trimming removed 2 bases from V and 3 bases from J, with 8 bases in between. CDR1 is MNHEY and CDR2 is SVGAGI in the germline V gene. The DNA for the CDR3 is TGTGCCAGCAGTTACGGGACCCACTACGAGCAGTACTTC. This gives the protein CASSYGTHYEQYF.

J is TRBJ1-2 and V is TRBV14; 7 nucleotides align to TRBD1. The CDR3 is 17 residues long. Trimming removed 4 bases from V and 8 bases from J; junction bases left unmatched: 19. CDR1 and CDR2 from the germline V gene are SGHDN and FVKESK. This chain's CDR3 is CASSPPQGERSARGYTF. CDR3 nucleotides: TGTGCCAGCAGCCCTCCGCAGGGGGAAAGATCTGCGCGGGGCTACACCTTC.

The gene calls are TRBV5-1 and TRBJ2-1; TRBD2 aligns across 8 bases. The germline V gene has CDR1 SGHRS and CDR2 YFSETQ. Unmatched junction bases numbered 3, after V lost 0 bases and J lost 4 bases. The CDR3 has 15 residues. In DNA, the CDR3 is TGCGCCAGCAGCTTGGAGACTAGCGATTACAATGAGCAGTTCTTC. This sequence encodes CASSLETSDYNEQFF.

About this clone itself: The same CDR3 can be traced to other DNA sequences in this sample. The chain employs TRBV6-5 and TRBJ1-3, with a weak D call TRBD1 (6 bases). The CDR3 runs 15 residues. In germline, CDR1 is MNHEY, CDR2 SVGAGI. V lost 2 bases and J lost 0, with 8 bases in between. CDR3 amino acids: CASSYGQSSGNTIYF. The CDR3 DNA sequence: TGTGCCAGCAGTTACGGACAGAGCTCTGGAAACACCATATATTTT.

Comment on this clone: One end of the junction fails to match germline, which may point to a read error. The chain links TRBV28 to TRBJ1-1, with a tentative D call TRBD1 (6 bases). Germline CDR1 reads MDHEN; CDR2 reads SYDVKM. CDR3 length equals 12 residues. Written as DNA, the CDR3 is TGTGCCAGCAGTTTCGGACAGTCAGATGGTGGTTGG. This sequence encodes CASSFGQSDGGW.

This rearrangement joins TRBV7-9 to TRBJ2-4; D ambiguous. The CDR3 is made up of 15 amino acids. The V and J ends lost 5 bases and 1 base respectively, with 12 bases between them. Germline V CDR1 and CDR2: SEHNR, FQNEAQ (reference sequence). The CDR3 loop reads CASSTEGRAKNIQYF. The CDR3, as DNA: TGTGCCAGCAGCACGGAAGGGCGGGCCAAAAACATTCAGTACTTC.

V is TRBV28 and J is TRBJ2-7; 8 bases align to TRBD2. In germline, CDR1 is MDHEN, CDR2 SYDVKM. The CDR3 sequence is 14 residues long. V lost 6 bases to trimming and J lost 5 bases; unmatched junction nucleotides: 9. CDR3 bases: TGTGCCAGCAGGCAAGCGGGGGCGAGTGACGAGCAGTACTTC. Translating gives CASRQAGASDEQYF.

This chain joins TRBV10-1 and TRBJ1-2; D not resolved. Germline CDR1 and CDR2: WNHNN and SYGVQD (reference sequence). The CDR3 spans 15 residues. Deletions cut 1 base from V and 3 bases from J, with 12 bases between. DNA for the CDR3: TGCGCCAGCAGTGAGTTCTTGACACGGCACTATGGCTACACCTTC. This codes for CASSEFLTRHYGYTF.

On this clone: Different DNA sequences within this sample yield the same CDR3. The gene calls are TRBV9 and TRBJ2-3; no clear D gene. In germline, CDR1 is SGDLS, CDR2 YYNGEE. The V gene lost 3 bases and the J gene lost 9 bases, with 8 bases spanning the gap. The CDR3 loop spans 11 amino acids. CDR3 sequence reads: CASSDLDTQYF. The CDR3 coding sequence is TGTGCCAGCAGCGACCTAGACACGCAGTATTTT.

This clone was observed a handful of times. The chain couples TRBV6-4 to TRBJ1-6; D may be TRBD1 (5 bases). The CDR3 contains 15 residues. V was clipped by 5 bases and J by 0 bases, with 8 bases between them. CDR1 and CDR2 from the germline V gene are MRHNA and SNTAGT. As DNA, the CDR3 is TGTGCCAGCAGTCCAGGGAGCTCCTATAATTCACCCCTCCACTTT. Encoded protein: CASSPGSSYNSPLHF.